This T cell receptor (beta chain) comes out of a study of shared clonotypes between healthy human individuals. Method: immunoSEQ multiplex PCR; TCRdb's copy keeps in-frame clones and lacks some. Of 2 million to 2.5 million clones detected, approximately 96% appear once; the ten largest clones hold less than 0.15%. This TCR derives from a man aged 18-30 years in good health. Sequencing input: naive CD4+ T cells sorted from blood. Subset given: CD45RA+ positively selected.

DNA for the CDR3: TGTGCCAGCAGCCCCGGAAATTCACCCCTCCACTTT. It is translated as CASSPGNSPLHF. The chain couples TRBV7-8 to TRBJ1-6; D is uncertain. The CDR3 is made up of 12 amino acids. Germline values: CDR1 SGHVS, CDR2 FQNEAQ. Trimming pared 5 bases from V and 7 bases from J, leaving 6 bases between.